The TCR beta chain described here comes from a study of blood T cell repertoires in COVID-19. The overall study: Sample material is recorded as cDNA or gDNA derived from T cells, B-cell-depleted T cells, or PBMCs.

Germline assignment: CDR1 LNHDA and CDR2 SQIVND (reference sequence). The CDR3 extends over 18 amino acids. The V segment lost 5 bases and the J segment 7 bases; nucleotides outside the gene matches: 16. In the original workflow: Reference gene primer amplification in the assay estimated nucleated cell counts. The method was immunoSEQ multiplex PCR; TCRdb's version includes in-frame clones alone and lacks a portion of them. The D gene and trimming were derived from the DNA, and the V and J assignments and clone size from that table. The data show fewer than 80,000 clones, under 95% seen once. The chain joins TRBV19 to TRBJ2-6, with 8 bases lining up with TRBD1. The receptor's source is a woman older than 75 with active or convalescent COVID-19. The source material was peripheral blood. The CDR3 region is CASSPDRAGDLVANVLTF. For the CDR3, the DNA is TGTGCCAGTAGTCCGGACAGGGCAGGGGATCTAGTTGCCAACGTCCTGACTTTC.